The entry below describes one T cell receptor beta chain. Antigen unknown. Germline V gene lookup returns CDR1 SGHTA and CDR2 FQGNSA. CDR3 length equals 15 residues. Between the trimmed V and J ends, which lost 1 base and 4 bases, there was a span of 13 bases. Assay runs were performed at deep level. Profiled with immunoSEQ multiplex PCR; TCRdb holds only in-frame clones, not every one. The sample yields about 2 million clones, approximately 94% seen once. The sample originates from a study of shared clonotypes between healthy human individuals. Study findings and constraints: Memory subsets had estimated richness that was generally smaller than that of naive subsets.

Naive CD8 cells comprised CD45RO-negative, CCR7-positively selected cells, excluding terminally differentiated effector memory CD45RA+ cells. The sequence came from a man between 18 and 35 years old in good health. This chain connects TRBV7-2 to TRBJ1-1; perhaps TRBD1 as D (5 bases). The sequencing sample was made of naive CD8+ T cells sorted from blood. The CDR3 is CASSLVPGTGTEAFF. CDR3 coding DNA: TGTGCCAGCAGCTTAGTACCAGGGACGGGCACTGAAGCTTTCTTT.